This TCR beta chain originates from a study of neurological immune-mediated disorders. The CDR3 runs to 13 residues. Germline loops: CDR1 SGHVS, CDR2 FNYEAQ. With 3 bases clipped from V and 6 bases from J, the junction kept 2 bases outside the gene matches. This clonotype was picked up many times. Libraries used 2 million unsorted PBMCs kept frozen in RNAlater. A single record per CDR3 protein comes from TCRdb applying MiXCR to the 5' RACE reads. The profile shows tens of thousands of distinct CDR3 sequences, 13% to 15% of them singletons. The gene calls are TRBV7-6 and TRBJ1-2; TRBD1 aligns across 9 bases. The clonotype originates from a woman aged 50 to 60 in good health. Material: PBMCs. CDR3 sequence reads: CASSLDRGNGYTF. Here the CDR3 DNA reads TGTGCCAGCAGCTTGGACAGGGGTAATGGCTACACCTTC.